The 17 T cell receptor beta chains listed next were all sequenced from one sample in a study of shared clonotypes between healthy human individuals. Libraries were prepared by immunoSEQ multiplex PCR; TCRdb keeps only in-frame clonotypes and omits some of them. The sample has some 2,000,000 clones, approximately 95% seen once; the top ten hold 0.9% to 1.4%. The naive CD8 population came from CD45RO-negative cells selected for CCR7, without terminally differentiated effector memory CD45RA+ cells. The sequencing input was naive CD8+ T cells sorted from blood. These receptors came from a man aged 18 to 29 in good health.

The chain has TRBV5-1 and TRBJ1-2, with 8 bases aligning to TRBD1. The V segment lost 3 bases and the J segment 4 bases; nucleotides outside the gene matches: 5. Germline V gene data show CDR1 as SGHRS and CDR2 as YFSETQ. This CDR3 region has 14 residues. Written as DNA, the CDR3 is TGCGCCAGCAGCTCACCCGACAGGGGCTATGGCTACACCTTC. Its translation: CASSSPDRGYGYTF.

This chain joins TRBV6-1 and TRBJ1-2; D uncertain. Germline CDR1 MNHNS, CDR2 SASEGT. CDR3 size: 16 residues. The germline V and J ends were trimmed by 0 bases and 1 base, with 12 bases remaining between them. In DNA, the CDR3 is TGTGCCAGCAGTGAAGCGCCGATGTCAGTTAACTATGGCTACACCTTC. Protein product: CASSEAPMSVNYGYTF.

The rearrangement links TRBV27 to TRBJ1-4; D is perhaps TRBD1 (5 bases). This CDR3 region has 13 residues. The V end lost 1 base, the J end lost 8 bases, and 8 bases lay between the germline ends. Germline CDR1 reads MNHEY; CDR2 reads SMNVEV (reference sequence). The CDR3 DNA is TGTGCCAGCAGTTTATTTCGGGGCGAAAAACTGTTTTTT. This gives the protein CASSLFRGEKLFF.

This clone was counted once. The chain carries TRBV15 and TRBJ2-1; a weak D match, TRBD1 (5 bases). The CDR3 is 17 residues long. Germline-derived CDR1 and CDR2 are LNHNV and YYDKDF (reference sequence). V lost 2 bases, J lost 8 bases, and 22 bases lay in between. The chain's CDR3 is CATSRRGGRSLGDEQFF. As DNA, the CDR3 is TGTGCCACCAGCAGAAGGGGCGGCAGATCCCTAGGCGATGAGCAGTTCTTC.

The chain joins TRBV10-3 to TRBJ2-1; 8 bases fit TRBD1. Losses at the gene ends were 0 bases for V and 7 bases for J; bases not matched to a gene: 8. Per the germline V gene, CDR1 is ENHRY and CDR2 is SYGVKD. CDR3 length: 16 residues. The CDR3 DNA follows: TGTGCCATCAGTGAGTCGATCCAGGGGGCGAGGAATGAGCAGTTCTTC. It yields the protein CAISESIQGARNEQFF.

V and J are TRBV28 and TRBJ1-5; a possible D gene is TRBD1 (5 bases). The CDR3 is 13 residues long. Germline loops: CDR1 MDHEN, CDR2 SYDVKM. Trimming pared 3 bases from V and 6 bases from J, leaving 9 bases between. In DNA, the CDR3 is TGTGCCAGCAGTTTCGAGGGGACTCAGCCCCAGCATTTT. As protein: CASSFEGTQPQHF.

This chain uses TRBV27 with TRBJ2-1; 8 nucleotides align to TRBD2. Looked up from germline, CDR1 is MNHEY and CDR2 is SMNVEV (reference sequence). Trimming took 1 base from V and 9 from J; bases not matched to a gene: 8. CDR3 length: 15 amino acids. In DNA, the CDR3 is TGTGCCAGCAGTTTATTAAGAGTTCGGGAGGGTGAGCAGTTCTTC. Translation gives CASSLLRVREGEQFF.

The V call is TRBV2, the J call TRBJ2-3, with D perhaps being TRBD1 or TRBD2 (5 bases each). The CDR3 loop spans 14 amino acids. V lost 1 base to trimming and J lost 6 bases, with 11 bases between them. The germline gives CDR1 SNHLY, CDR2 FYNNEI. The CDR3 DNA reads as TGTGCCAGCAGTGAAGATGGGGGTCGGGATACGCAGTATTTT. This translates into CASSEDGGRDTQYF.

This rearrangement joins TRBV4-1 to TRBJ2-2; D is unresolved. Trimming took off 3 bases at V and 3 bases at J, with 2 bases between the two ends. This CDR3 spans 12 amino acids. The germline gives CDR1 MGHRA, CDR2 YSYEKL. CDR3 residues: CASSQYTGELFF. CDR3 in DNA: TGCGCCAGCAGCCAGTACACCGGGGAGCTGTTTTTT.

CDR3 amino acids: CSVDQPIRPDTQYF. CDR3 bases: TGCAGCGTAGATCAACCCATTCGGCCAGATACGCAGTATTTT. The gene calls are TRBV29-1 and TRBJ2-3; D gene uncertain. Germline V gene data show CDR1 as SQVTM and CDR2 as ANQGSEA. This CDR3 region has 14 residues. V lost 6 bases, J lost 4 bases, and 17 bases lay in between.

This rearrangement joins TRBV27 to TRBJ2-5; 8 positions agree with TRBD1. V lost 3 bases, J lost 5 bases, and 11 bases stayed unmatched. This CDR3 comprises 16 residues. Germline-derived CDR1 and CDR2 are MNHEY and SMNVEV (reference sequence). The CDR3 here is CASSFFRTGRGETQYF. CDR3 in DNA: TGTGCCAGCAGTTTCTTTCGGACAGGGAGAGGGGAGACCCAGTACTTC.

In the case of this clone: The same CDR3 can be traced to other DNA sequences in this sample. V gene TRBV4-1 combines with J gene TRBJ2-7; 8 positions agree with TRBD2. Germline-derived CDR1 and CDR2 are MGHRA and YSYEKL. The V and J ends lost 4 bases and 2 bases, in that order; junction bases with no gene match: 4. The length of the CDR3 is 14 residues. Written as DNA, the CDR3 is TGCGCCAGCAGCCTGAGCGGGAGTACCTACGAGCAGTACTTC. This gives the protein CASSLSGSTYEQYF.

V and J are TRBV23-1 and TRBJ2-7, with a possible D match to TRBD2 (5 bases). TRBV23-1 is known as an ORF, though its function is uncertain. The V gene lost 1 base and the J gene lost 6 bases, with 10 bases spanning the gap. There are 13 residues in the CDR3. CDR3 in DNA: TGCGCCAGCAGTCAATTGGAAGGGAGCGAGCAGTACTTC. Its protein product is CASSQLEGSEQYF.

The chain has TRBV7-9 and TRBJ1-3, with D maybe TRBD1 (5 bases). The V gene's germline CDR1 is SEHNR and CDR2 FQNEAQ (reference sequence). CDR3 length equals 16 residues. The V and J ends lost 5 bases and 4 bases respectively, with 18 bases between them. CDR3 loop: CASSRAGTEVGNTIYF. In nucleotides, the CDR3 is TGTGCCAGCAGCCGCGCCGGGACTGAAGTCGGAAACACCATATATTTT.

The chain uses TRBV19 and TRBJ2-5; D may be TRBD1 (6 bases). With 3 bases removed from V and 5 bases from J, the gap between germline ends came to 10 bases. CDR1 and CDR2 from the germline V gene are LNHDA and SQIVND (reference sequence). This CDR3 comprises 13 residues. CDR3 in amino acids: CASSMVRGETQYF. The CDR3 DNA is TGTGCCAGTAGTATGGTGAGGGGGGAGACCCAGTACTTC.

V usage is TRBV10-3 and J usage is TRBJ2-5, with unresolved D. Trimming took off 2 bases at V and 5 bases at J, with 18 bases between the two ends. The CDR3 runs to 16 residues. The germline gives CDR1 ENHRY, CDR2 SYGVKD. The CDR3: CAISEVGRSGEETQYF. The CDR3, as DNA: TGTGCCATCAGTGAGGTGGGCAGGTCCGGAGAGGAGACCCAGTACTTC.

This clone was counted a single time. The chain links TRBV7-2 to TRBJ2-2, with no clear D. The V gene's germline CDR1 is SGHTA and CDR2 FQGNSA. The length of the CDR3 is 13 residues. With 2 bases removed from V and 4 bases from J, the gap between germline ends came to 5 bases. CDR3 loop: CASSLHLTGELFF. As DNA, the CDR3 is TGTGCCAGCAGCTTACACCTCACCGGGGAGCTGTTTTTT.